This T cell receptor beta chain was identified in a study of T cells after yellow fever vaccination (dated by TCRdb to about 2019). As for the study more broadly: The SMART-Seq v4 Ultra Low Input RNA kit was used to prepare libraries from fractions with low cell numbers. Blood was drawn at multiple timepoints before and after primary and secondary immunization, with bulk PBMC replicates and cell subsets isolated. Two healthy male donors made up the cohort, one aged 18 to 30 years and the other aged 30 to 40 years. To follow T-cell clones before and after both primary and booster YFV17D yellow fever vaccination, bulk TCR alpha and beta repertoires underwent longitudinal sequencing.

Explained via the paper, the treatment or condition label denotes: live attenuated yellow fever vaccine strain. At each blood-draw timepoint, two biological replicates of bulk PBMCs were obtained. PBMCs were isolated from peripheral blood using a standard Ficoll-Paque protocol. TriZol was used to extract RNA from bulk PBMCs, CD4 and CD8 fractions, and dextramer-positive and dextramer-negative fractions. Summary of the overall study and its limitations: After the booster, most clones that had expanded after primary vaccination were detected again (roughly 96% of CD4 and 88% of CD8), suggesting broad maintenance of memory. A small fraction of clonotypes showed up in both the CD4 and CD8 compartments, probably as a result of convergent recombination. Compared with the primary T-cell response, the secondary T-cell response was faster but weaker, reaching its peak on day 5 rather than on day 15. The study included only a couple of donors, which limits how far the findings can be generalized. Computational filtering was needed because FACS-sorted repertoires could contain abundant contaminating clonotypes from the bulk population.

Spanning cysteine to phenylalanine, the CDR3 consists of 14 amino acids. The DNA shown is the 42-base CDR3, in frame from base 1. The germline V gene yields LGHNA for CDR1 and YNFKEQ for CDR2. V sheds 0 bases and J sheds 5 bases, leaving 10 bases between their ends. TCR cDNA was synthesized by 5'RACE template switching, which introduced a universal primer site and unique molecular identifiers. Priming for cDNA synthesis came from both the TCR alpha and TCR beta constant segments. Two PCR steps were used to amplify libraries, with sample barcodes and sequencing adapters being added in the second step. Sequencing of the libraries was done on either Illumina HiSeq 2500 (2x100 bp) or NovaSeq (2x150 bp). In the original analysis: MIGEC was used to demultiplex reads and collapse the reads into UMI consensus sequences, and MiXCR was used for V(D)J alignment. Vaccine-responding clonotypes were identified with edgeR using replicate PBMC samples, with FDR below 0.01 and a log2 fold change above 5 up to day 15 being required. CD4 or CD8 identity was assigned to each bulk clonotype according to whether the clonotype was present at higher abundance in the sequenced CD4 repertoire or the sequenced CD8 repertoire. TCRdb itself trimmed the public reads at Q25 with fastp, ran MiXCR and retained productive beta chains. A single entry per CDR3 protein holds the most common genes and DNA from its merged rows. The V and J calls were determined by TCRdb, not by the authors. Recorded for this sample are under 550,000 distinct CDR3 sequences; 21% of them occurred a single time. Around 16% of the sample belongs to the ten largest clones.

This clonotype was recorded many times. Its antigen has not been determined. Nothing much larger sits one base from this clone, and base qualities are not available. Rearrangement joined TRBV4-2 to TRBJ1-1; the D gene is perhaps TRBD1, on 5 matching bases. The TCR comes from a man aged 18-30 years who received the YFV17D yellow fever vaccine. The input for sequencing was PBMCs, taken roughly 23 days after the first yellow fever vaccination. The nucleotide sequence is TGTGCCAGCAGCCAAGATATCAGGGAGACTGAAGCTTTCTTT. It is translated as CASSQDIRETEAFF.